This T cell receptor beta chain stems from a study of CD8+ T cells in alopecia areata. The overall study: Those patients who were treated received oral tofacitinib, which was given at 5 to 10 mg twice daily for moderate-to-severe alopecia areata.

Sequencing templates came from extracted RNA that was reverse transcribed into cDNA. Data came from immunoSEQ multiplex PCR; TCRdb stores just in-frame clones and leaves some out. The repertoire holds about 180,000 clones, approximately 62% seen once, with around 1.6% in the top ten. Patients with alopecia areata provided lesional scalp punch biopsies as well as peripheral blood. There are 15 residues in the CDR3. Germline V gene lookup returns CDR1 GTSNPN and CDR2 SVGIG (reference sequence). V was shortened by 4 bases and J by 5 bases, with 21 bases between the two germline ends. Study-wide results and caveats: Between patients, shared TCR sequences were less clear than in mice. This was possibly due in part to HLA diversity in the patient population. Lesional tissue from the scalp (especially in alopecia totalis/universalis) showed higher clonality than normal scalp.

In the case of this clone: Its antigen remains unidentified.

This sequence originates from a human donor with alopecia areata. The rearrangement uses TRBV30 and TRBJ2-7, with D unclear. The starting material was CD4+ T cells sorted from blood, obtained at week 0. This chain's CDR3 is CAWKLRGDLVNEQYF. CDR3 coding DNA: TGTGCCTGGAAGCTCAGAGGCGATCTAGTAAACGAGCAGTACTTC.